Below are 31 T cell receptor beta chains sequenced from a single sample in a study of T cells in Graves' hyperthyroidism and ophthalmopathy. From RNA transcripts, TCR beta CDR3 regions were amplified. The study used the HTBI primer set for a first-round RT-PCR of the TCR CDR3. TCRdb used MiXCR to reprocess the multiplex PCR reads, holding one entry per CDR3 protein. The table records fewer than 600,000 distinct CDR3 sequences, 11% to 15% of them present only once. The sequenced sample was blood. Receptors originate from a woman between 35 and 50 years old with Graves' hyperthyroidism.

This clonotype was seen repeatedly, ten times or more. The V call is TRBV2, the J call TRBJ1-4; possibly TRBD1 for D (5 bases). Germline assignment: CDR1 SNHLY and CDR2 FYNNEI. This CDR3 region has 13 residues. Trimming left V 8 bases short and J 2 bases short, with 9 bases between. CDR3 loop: CASRGETNEKLFF. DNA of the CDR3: TGTGCCAGCCGGGGGGAGACTAATGAAAAACTGTTTTTT.

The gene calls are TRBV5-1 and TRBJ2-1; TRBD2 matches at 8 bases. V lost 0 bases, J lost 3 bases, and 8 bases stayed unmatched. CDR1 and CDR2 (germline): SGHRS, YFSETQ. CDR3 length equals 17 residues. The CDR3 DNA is TGCGCCAGCAGCTTGGAGGGTAGGGCGGGAGGCTACAATGAGCAGTTCTTC. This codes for CASSLEGRAGGYNEQFF.

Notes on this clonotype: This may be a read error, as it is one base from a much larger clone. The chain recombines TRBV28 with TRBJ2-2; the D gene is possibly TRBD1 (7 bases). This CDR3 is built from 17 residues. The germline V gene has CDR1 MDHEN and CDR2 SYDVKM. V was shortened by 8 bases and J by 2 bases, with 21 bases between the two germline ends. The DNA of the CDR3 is TGTGCCAGCTATCCTAGGAGGGGGCGGAGAAACACCGGGGAGCTGTTTTTT. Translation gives CASYPRRGRRNTGELFF.

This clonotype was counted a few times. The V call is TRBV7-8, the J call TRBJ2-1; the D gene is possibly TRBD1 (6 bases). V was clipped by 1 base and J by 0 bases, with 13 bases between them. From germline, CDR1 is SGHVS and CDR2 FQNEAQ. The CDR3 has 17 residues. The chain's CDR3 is CASSLETTGSSYNEQFF. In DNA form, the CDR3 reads TGTGCCAGCAGCTTAGAGACTACAGGGAGCTCCTACAATGAGCAGTTCTTC.

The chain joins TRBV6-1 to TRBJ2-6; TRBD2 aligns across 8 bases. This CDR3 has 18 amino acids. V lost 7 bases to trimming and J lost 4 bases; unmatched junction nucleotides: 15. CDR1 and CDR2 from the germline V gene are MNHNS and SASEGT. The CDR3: CASKTLSGMPPGANVLTF. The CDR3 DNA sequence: TGTGCCAGCAAGACCCTTAGCGGGATGCCACCCGGGGCCAACGTCCTGACTTTC.

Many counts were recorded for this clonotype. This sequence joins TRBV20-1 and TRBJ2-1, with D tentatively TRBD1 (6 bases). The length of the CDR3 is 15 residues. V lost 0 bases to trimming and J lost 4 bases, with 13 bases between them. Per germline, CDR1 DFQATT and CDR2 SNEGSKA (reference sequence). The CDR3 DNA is TGCAGTGCTAGAGAGCCGAGACAGGAGTACAATGAGCAGTTCTTC. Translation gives CSAREPRQEYNEQFF.

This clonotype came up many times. CDR3 amino acids: CASSLVRTGGNEQFF. The CDR3 region has the DNA TGTGCCAGCAGCTTAGTTCGGACAGGGGGCAATGAGCAGTTCTTC. The chain carries TRBV7-2 and TRBJ2-1, with 10 bases identical to TRBD1. Looked up from germline, CDR1 is SGHTA and CDR2 is FQGNSA. The ends lost 1 base at V and 6 bases at J; junction bases unmatched: 3. The CDR3 runs to 15 residues.

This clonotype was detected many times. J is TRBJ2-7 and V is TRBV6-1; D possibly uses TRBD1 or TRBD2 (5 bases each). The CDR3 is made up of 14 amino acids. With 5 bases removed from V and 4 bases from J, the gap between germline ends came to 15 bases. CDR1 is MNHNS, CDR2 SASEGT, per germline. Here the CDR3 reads CASSYETGQYEQYF. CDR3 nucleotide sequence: TGTGCCAGCAGTTATGAGACGGGGCAGTACGAGCAGTACTTC.

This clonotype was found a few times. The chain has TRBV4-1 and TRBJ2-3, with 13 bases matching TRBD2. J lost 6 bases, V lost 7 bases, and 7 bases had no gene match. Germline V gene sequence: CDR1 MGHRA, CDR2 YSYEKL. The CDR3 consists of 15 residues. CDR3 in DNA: TGCGCCAGCACCGAACGGACTAGCGGGAGTGATACGCAGTATTTT. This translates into CASTERTSGSDTQYF.

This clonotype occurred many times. CDR3 amino acids: CASSQDEGGQAFLRNEQFF. In DNA form, the CDR3 reads TGCGCCAGCAGCCAAGATGAGGGCGGACAGGCCTTTCTTCGCAATGAGCAGTTCTTC. The chain carries TRBV4-1 and TRBJ2-1; 7 nucleotides match TRBD1. The CDR3 is made up of 19 amino acids. With 0 bases clipped from V and 6 bases from J, the junction kept 17 bases outside the gene matches. Germline assignment: CDR1 MGHRA and CDR2 YSYEKL.

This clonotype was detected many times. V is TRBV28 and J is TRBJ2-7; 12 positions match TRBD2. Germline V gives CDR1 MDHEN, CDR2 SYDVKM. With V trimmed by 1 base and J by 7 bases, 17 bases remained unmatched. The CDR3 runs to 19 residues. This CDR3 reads CASSLSPALAGGPMGEQYF. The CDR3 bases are TGTGCCAGCAGTTTATCCCCGGCGCTAGCGGGAGGGCCGATGGGTGAGCAGTACTTC. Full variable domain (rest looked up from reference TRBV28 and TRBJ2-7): DVKVTQSSRYLVKRTGEKVFLECVQDMDHENMFWYRQDPGLGLRLIYFSYDVKMKEKGDIPEGYSVSREKKERFSLILESASTNQTSMYLCASSLSPALAGGPMGEQYFGPGTRLTVT.

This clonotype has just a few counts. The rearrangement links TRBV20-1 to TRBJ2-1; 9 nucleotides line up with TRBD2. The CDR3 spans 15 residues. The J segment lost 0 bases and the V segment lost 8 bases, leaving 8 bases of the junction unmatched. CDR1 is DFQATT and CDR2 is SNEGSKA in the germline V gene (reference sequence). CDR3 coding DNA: TGCAGTCCCAATAGCGGGAGAATCTCCTACAATGAGCAGTTCTTC. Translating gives CSPNSGRISYNEQFF.

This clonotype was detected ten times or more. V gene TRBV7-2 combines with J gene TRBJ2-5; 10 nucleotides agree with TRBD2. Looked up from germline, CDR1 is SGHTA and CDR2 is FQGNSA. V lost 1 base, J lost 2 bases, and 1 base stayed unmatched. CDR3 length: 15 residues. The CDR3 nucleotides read TGTGCCAGCAGCTTAGGGGGACTAGCGCAAGAGACCCAGTACTTC. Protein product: CASSLGGLAQETQYF.

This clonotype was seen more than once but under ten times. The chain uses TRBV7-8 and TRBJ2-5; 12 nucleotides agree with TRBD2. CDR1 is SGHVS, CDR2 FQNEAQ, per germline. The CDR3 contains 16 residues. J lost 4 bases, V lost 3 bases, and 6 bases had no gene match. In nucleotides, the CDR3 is TGTGCCAGCAGCTTTACCCCTAGCGGGAGGGGAGAGACCCAGTACTTC. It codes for CASSFTPSGRGETQYF. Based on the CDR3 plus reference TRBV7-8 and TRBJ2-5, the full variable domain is GAGVSQSPRYKVAKRGQDVALRCDPISGHVSLFWYQQALGQGPEFLTYFQNEAQLDKSGLPSDRFFAERPEGSVSTLKIQRTQQEDSAVYLCASSFTPSGRGETQYFGPGTRLLVL.

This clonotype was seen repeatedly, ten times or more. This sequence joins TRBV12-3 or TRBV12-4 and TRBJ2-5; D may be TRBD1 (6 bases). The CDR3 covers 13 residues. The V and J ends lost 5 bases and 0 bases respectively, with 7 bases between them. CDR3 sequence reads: CASSTGNQETQYF. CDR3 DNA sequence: TGTGCCAGCAGTACAGGGAACCAAGAGACCCAGTACTTC.

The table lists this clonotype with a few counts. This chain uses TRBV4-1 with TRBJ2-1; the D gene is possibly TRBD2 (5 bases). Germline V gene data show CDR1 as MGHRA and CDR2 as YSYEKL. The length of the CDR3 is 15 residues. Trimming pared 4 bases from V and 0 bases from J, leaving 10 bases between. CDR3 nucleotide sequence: TGCGCCAGCAGCCCAGCGGAGAGCTCCTACAATGAGCAGTTCTTC. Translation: CASSPAESSYNEQFF.

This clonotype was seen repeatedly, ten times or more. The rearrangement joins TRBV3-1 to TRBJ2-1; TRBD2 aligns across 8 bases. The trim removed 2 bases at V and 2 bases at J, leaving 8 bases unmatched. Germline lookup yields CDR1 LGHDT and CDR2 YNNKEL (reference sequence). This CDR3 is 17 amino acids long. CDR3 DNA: TGTGCCAGCAGCCAACTGATAGCGGGGACCACCTACAATGAGCAGTTCTTC. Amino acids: CASSQLIAGTTYNEQFF.

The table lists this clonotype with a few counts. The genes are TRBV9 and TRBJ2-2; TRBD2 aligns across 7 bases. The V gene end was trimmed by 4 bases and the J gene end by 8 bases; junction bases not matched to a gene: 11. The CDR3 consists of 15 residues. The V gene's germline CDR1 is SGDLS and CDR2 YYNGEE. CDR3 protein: CASSPGTSGVGELFF. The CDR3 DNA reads TGTGCCAGCAGCCCAGGGACCAGCGGGGTTGGGGAGCTGTTTTTT.

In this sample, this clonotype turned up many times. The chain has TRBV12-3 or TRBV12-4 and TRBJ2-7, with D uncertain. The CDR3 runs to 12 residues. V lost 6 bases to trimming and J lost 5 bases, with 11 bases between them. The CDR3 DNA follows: TGTGCCAGCAGCAACACCCCCCACGAGCAGTACTTC. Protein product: CASSNTPHEQYF.

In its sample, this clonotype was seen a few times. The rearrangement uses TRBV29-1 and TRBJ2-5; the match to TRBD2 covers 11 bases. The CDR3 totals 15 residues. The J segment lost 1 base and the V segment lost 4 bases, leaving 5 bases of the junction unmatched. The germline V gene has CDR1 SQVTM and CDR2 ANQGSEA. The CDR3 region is CSVAVAGGVQETQYF. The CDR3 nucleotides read TGCAGCGTTGCGGTAGCGGGGGGGGTCCAAGAGACCCAGTACTTC.

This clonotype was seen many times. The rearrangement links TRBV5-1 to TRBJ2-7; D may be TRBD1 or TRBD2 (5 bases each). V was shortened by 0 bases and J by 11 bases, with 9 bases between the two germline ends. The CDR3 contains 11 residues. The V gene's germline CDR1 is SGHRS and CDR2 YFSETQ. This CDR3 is CASSLDGTEYF. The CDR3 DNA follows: TGCGCCAGCAGCTTGGATGGGACGGAGTACTTC.

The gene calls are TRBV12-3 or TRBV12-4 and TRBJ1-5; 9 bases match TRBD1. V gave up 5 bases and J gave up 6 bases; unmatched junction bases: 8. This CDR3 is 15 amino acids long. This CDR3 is CASSTGTGSAQPQHF. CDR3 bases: TGTGCCAGCAGTACCGGGACAGGGAGTGCTCAGCCCCAGCATTTT.

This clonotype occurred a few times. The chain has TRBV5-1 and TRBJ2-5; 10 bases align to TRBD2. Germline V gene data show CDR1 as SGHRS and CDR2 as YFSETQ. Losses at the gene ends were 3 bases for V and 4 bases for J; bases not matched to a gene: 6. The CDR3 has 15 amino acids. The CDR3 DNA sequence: TGCGCCAGCAGCTCGATAGCGGGAGGCACAGAGACCCAGTACTTC. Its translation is CASSSIAGGTETQYF. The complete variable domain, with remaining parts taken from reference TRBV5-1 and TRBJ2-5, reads KAGVTQTPRYLIKTRGQQVTLSCSPISGHRSVSWYQQTPGQGLQFLFEYFSETQRNKGNFPGRFSGRQFSNSRSEMNVSTLELGDSALYLCASSSIAGGTETQYFGPGTRLLVL.

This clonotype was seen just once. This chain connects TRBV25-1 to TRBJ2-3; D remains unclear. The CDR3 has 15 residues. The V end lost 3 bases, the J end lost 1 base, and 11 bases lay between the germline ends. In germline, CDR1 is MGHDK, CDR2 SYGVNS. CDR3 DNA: TGTGCCAGCAGTGATCCCCTCGTTGGCACAGATACGCAGTATTTT. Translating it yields CASSDPLVGTDTQYF. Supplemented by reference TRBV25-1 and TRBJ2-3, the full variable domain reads EADIYQTPRYLVIGTGKKITLECSQTMGHDKMYWYQQDPGMELHLIHYSYGVNSTEKGDLSSESTVSRIRTEHFPLTLESARPSHTSQYLCASSDPLVGTDTQYFGPGTRLTVL.

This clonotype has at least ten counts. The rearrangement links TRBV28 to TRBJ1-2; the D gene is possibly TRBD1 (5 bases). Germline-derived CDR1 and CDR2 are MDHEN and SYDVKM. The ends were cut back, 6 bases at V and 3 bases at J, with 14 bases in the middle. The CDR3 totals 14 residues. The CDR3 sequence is CASSFGGVDYGYTF. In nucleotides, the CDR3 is TGTGCCAGCAGCTTTGGGGGGGTTGACTATGGCTACACCTTC.

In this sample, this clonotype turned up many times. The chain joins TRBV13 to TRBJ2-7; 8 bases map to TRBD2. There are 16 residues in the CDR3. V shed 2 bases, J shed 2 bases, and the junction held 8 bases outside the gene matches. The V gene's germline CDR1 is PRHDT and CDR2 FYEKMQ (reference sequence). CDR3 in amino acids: CASSLSGSGSTYEQYF. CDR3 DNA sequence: TGTGCCAGCAGCTTATCAGGAAGCGGGAGCACCTACGAGCAGTACTTC.

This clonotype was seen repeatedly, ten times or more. This CDR3 is CAISDPGQNYNEQFF. As DNA, the CDR3 is TGTGCCATCAGTGACCCGGGACAGAACTACAATGAGCAGTTCTTC. The chain has TRBV10-3 and TRBJ2-1, with 7 bases that match TRBD1. The germline CDR1 and CDR2 sequences are ENHRY and SYGVKD. Germline trimming cut 3 bases from V and 3 bases from J; bases unmatched to any gene: 5. This CDR3 is 15 amino acids long.

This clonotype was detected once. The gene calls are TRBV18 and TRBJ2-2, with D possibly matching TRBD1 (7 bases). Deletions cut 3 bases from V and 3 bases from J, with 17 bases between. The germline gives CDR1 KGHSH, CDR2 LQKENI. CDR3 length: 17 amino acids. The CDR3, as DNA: TGTGCCAGCTCACCCCTTGCAGGGGGGAGTGACACCGGGGAGCTGTTTTTT. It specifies CASSPLAGGSDTGELFF.

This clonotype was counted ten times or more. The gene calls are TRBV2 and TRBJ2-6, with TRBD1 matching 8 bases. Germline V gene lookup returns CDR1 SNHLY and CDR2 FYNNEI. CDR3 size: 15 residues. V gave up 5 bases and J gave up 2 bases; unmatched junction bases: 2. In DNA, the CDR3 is TGTGCCAGCAGTCCACAGGGGGCTGGGGCCAACGTCCTGACTTTC. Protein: CASSPQGAGANVLTF.

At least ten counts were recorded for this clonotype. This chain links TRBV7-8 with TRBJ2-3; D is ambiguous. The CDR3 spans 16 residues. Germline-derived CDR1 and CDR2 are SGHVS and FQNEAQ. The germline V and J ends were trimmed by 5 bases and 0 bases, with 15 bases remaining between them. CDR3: CASSPNGGSSTDTQYF. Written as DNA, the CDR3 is TGTGCCAGCAGCCCGAACGGTGGCAGTAGCACAGATACGCAGTATTTT.

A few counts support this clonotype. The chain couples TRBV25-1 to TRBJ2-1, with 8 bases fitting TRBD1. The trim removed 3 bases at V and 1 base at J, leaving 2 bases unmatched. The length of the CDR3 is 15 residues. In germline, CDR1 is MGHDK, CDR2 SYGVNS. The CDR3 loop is CASSDTGGSYNEQFF. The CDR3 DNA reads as TGTGCCAGCAGTGACACAGGGGGTTCCTACAATGAGCAGTTCTTC.